This T cell receptor beta chain appears in the sequencing data of a study of T cells in Graves' hyperthyroidism and ophthalmopathy (dated by TCRdb to between 2017 and 2020). Regarding the study in general: Peripheral blood samples were taken at the time of initial diagnosis, prior to any treatment. The paper reports TCR Vbeta CDR3 sequencing of some 140 peripheral blood samples: approximately 41 ophthalmopathy, about 75 hyperthyroidism and 17 progressor patients. The 100 or so discovery patients were randomly divided into training and test sets at a 7:3 ratio. After blood sampling, hyperthyroidism patients were treated with methimazole at a starting dose of 30 mg daily, and ophthalmopathy patients were treated with high-dose intravenous methylprednisolone. A discovery cohort of fewer than 110 patients, fewer than 50 with Graves' ophthalmopathy and roughly 59 with stable Graves' hyperthyroidism, was used to find distinguishing TCR V-J signatures. Prospective prediction of ophthalmopathy was tested in an independent validation cohort consisting of 18 to 20 hyperthyroidism patients and more than 15 patients who later progressed to ophthalmopathy. Thyroid tissue and blood T-cell repertoires from six or seven Graves' hyperthyroidism patients were also compared in the study. Overall study outcomes, separate from this receptor: In validation, the model predicted progression to ophthalmopathy with 65% to 71% sensitivity and 72% to 85% specificity, a median of roughly seven months before onset. In cross-validation, a model built on a 13 V-J signature told ophthalmopathy apart from stable hyperthyroidism with less than 90% sensitivity and 81% to 82% specificity, and in testing the same model reached 80%/75%. Sample size was not statistically predetermined, and blinding of investigators to group allocation was not performed. Blood samples also contained most of the expanded thyroid clonotypes (frequency above 0.001), which suggests that blood repertoires may reflect thyroid immune responses.

Ophthalmopathy patients had moderately to severely active disease, Clinical Activity Score of at least 3, NOSPECS grade of at least 4, and duration under 3 months. Exclusion was applied to patients with uncontrolled infections, other autoimmune diseases, pregnancy or lactation. Diagnoses relied on clinical symptoms, serum thyroxine and TRAb, thyroid ultrasound and orbital computed tomography. PBMCs were isolated from more than 9 ml of fresh peripheral blood by Ficoll-Paque density gradient centrifugation. Trizol reagent was used to extract total RNA, and RNA quality was then checked on an Agilent 2100 Bioanalyzer. Counted from cysteine to phenylalanine, this CDR3 has 14 amino acids. Only the CDR3 portion is preserved as DNA: 42 bases, with reading frame beginning at the first base. CDR1 and CDR2, looked up from the germline V gene, are MNHNS and SASEGT. The TCR beta CDR3 regions were amplified from RNA transcripts. For the first round of RT-PCR on the TCR CDR3, the HTBI primer set was used together with the Qiagen OneStep RT-PCR kit. A second multiplex PCR round built the libraries, followed by size selection and purification. The libraries were sequenced on an Illumina HiSeq2000 using paired-end 100 bp reads. The source study handled its data this way. SOAPnuke was used to process the raw data, throwing out any read that contained adapters or uncalled bases, had a mean Phred below 15, or lacked an exact constant-primer or identifier match. COPE v1.2.5 was used to merge high-quality paired reads, and clonotypes were defined as unique nucleotide sequences. MiTCR v1.1 was used to align the clonotypes against IMGT TRBV, TRBD and TRBJ reference segments. The analysis was restricted to V-J combinations with a frequency above 0.0001, which together covered around 99% of the repertoires. The TCS score was defined as the ratio of F50 (clonal expansion) to E x V (chaos), calculated using BLOSUM62-based TCRdist between CDR3 peptides within each V-J. Welch's t-statistics and random forest reduced fewer than 550 V-J features to about 12, which were used in a naive Bayes classifier (R e1071). The raw public reads went through TCRdb reprocessing: fastp at Q25, MiXCR clone calling, in-frame beta chains kept. Every entry covers one CDR3 protein and lists the most common genes and DNA from its rows. The V and J calls and clone size are TCRdb's, not the authors'. A total of hundreds of thousands of distinct CDR3 sequences appear in this sample, 15% to 20% of them only once. 40% to 50% of the sample belongs to the ten largest clones.

On this clonotype: It has no known antigen specificity. Mismatch with germline at one junction end may stem from a read error.

Sequenced input: blood. This sequence was found in a man aged 35-49 years with Graves' ophthalmopathy. The sequence joins TRBV6-1 to TRBJ1-1; TRBD1 agrees with 8 junctional bases. Here the CDR3 is given as CASSPDRVNTETFF. The nucleotides read TGTGCCAGCAGCCCGGACAGGGTGAACACTGAAACTTTCTTT.